The TCR beta chain described here comes from a study of Tregs in tolerant kidney transplant recipients. Comment on this clone: The antigen is unknown. Distinct nucleotide sequences in the sample also encode this CDR3.

V lost 5 bases, J lost 3 bases, and 4 bases stayed unmatched. Per germline, CDR1 KGHSH and CDR2 LQKENI. CDR3 length: 15 amino acids. Study-wide points: The most relevant donor-specific Treg TCRbeta repertoire apparently came from expansion with activated donor B cells. No direct test of biological reproducibility was done here. Some patients' samples used different primers over time, so nucleotide sequences weren't comparable.

The data were produced by immunoSEQ multiplex PCR, yet TCRdb's version contains in-frame clones alone and is incomplete. The sample lists about 81,000 clones, 90% to 95% occurring once. Related graft donors supplied nonmyeloablative bone marrow transplants, and mixed chimerism was transient. The sequence was obtained from a human patient who received a combined kidney and bone marrow transplant. Some of these T cells may belong to the graft donor. Sequenced here: CD4+ T cells from blood (PBMCs), sampled 24 months after the transplant. The chain carries TRBV18 and TRBJ1-6; 7 bases are shared with TRBD1. For the CDR3, the DNA is TGTGCCAGCTCAAGGGACAGAAACTATAATTCACCCCTCCACTTT. Protein sequence: CASSRDRNYNSPLHF.